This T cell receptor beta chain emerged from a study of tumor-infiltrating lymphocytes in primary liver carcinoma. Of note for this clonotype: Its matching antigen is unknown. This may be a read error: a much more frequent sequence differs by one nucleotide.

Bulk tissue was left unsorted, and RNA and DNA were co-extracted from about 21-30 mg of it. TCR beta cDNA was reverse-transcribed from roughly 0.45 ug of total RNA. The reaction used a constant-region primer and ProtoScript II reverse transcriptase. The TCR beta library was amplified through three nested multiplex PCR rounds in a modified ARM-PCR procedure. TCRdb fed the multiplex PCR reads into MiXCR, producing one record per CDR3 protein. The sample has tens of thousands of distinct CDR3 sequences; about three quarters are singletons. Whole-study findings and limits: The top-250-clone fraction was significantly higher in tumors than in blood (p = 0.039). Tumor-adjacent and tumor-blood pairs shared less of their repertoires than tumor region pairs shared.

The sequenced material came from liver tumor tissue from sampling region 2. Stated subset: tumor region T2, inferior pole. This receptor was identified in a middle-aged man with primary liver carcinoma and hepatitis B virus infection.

The CDR3 here is CASTEAGAGTQYF. The CDR3 DNA reads as TGTGCCAGCACTGAAGCGGGGGCGGGGACCCAGTACTTC. The J gene is TRBJ2-5, the V gene TRBV2; 8 bases are a match to TRBD2. The germline V gene has CDR1 SNHLY and CDR2 FYNNEI. This CDR3 has 13 amino acids. Full variable domain (remainder filled in from reference TRBV2 and TRBJ2-5): EPEVTQTPSHQVTQMGQEVILRCVPISNHLYFYWYRQILGQKVEFLVSFYNNEISEKSEIFDDQFSVERPDGSNFTLKIRSTKLEDSAMYFCASTEAGAGTQYFGPGTRLLVL.